This T cell receptor (beta chain) was observed in a study of cytomegalovirus exposure and HLA in healthy donors (TCRdb year 2017). Study-wide context: According to an earlier analysis of around 600 of the donors, some 170 million T cells yielded approximately 120 million unique TCR beta sequences and around 300 Gb of sequence data. A later genetic analysis used genome-wide SNP genotypes for about three fifths of the 666 donors, treating that subset as a discovery cohort. Typing coverage varied by locus: about 629-640 donors for A, B, C, DRB1 and DQB1; roughly 520 for DQA1; about 590 for DPA1; around 490 for DPB1. To predict cytomegalovirus infection status, the study combined high-throughput TCR immunosequencing, statistical association of individual TCRs with disease status, and machine learning. In the later analysis, no new phenotypic data were used to find candidate immune exposures; instead, reliance was placed on TCR beta sequences and their occurrence across donors. An earlier analysis of about 620 of the donors applied high-throughput TCR beta sequencing to assess whether each TCR beta V gene segment acted as functional or pseudogenic. Of the 398 genotyped donors, 81% fell in the genetic ancestry cluster associated with self-reported Caucasian donors. Using immunosequencing, the study profiled T cell repertoires from 640 or so subjects and related those repertoires to cytomegalovirus serostatus. The study was designed to test whether signatures of past pathogen exposure could be identified by cataloging public T cell receptors. An early release covering 550 to 700 HLA-typed donors comprised approximately 300 gigabases of sequencing data and some 79 million unique TCR sequences. A later analysis re-examined previously published TCR beta repertoires from just over 650 donors and added high-resolution HLA genotyping to investigate patterns of TCR occurrence. All discovery cohort repertoires had been generated on a single sequencing platform. Along with the approximately 670-subject first cohort, a separate validation cohort of over a hundred different subjects was used. Roughly five DR-DQ haplotypes were handled as single units for association and clustering, since linkage in the cohort was strong. HLA typing covered class I and class II loci at four-digit resolution. Among about 400 genotyped donors of the cohort, an average of approximately 200,000 unique TCR beta nucleotide sequences was sequenced per donor, of which about 19% were non-productive. Donor age, sex, ethnicity and CMV serostatus were collected together with the repertoire data.

Overall results and qualifications from the work: A later analysis associated 15,000 to 20,000 TCR beta sequences with specific HLA alleles at a false discovery rate of 0.05. According to a later analysis, TCR association rates differed among HLA loci, with DRB1 alleles showing the most associated TCRs and HLA-C alleles showing the fewest. The presence/absence analyses assumed that sequencing depth was roughly uniform across donors, and that assumption may not be true. The sequencing pipeline was judged likely to have produced a cluster of highly shared sequence variants as a technical artifact. The classifier was reported to diagnose cytomegalovirus status with high specificity and sensitivity in both the original cohort and the validation cohort. The authors suggested that the approach could potentially be generalized to other disease states and immunological phenotypes. The only immune exposure information available for the cohort was CMV serostatus. Because counts were too low, around 17 rarely observed V segments, including chromosome 9 orphons, were left out of the earlier analysis of some 600 of the donors. Correlated functional status among segregating V segments might be attributable to linkage disequilibrium, but an unknown experimental factor could not be ruled out. A later analysis found that HLA-associated TCR beta chains were more clonally expanded and had lower generation probabilities than equally common non-associated chains. Compared with the 666-donor mean, donors in an Asian-associated ancestry cluster had fewer N-insertions in productive TCRs, according to a later genetic analysis. Only TCR beta chains were sequenced in this cohort, and the absence of alpha or paired-chain data limited detectable features. Three of the identified cytomegalovirus-associated TCR beta chains were confirmed in vitro to be specific for cytomegalovirus antigens. A later analysis reported that several top co-occurrence clusters appeared linked to parvovirus B19, influenza, CMV and Epstein-Barr virus. In a later analysis, most CMV-associated TCR beta chains were found to appear HLA-restricted, with HLA associations seemingly driven largely by CMV exposure. In an earlier analysis of around 600 of the donors, most TCR beta V segments appeared in productive rearrangements about 90% or about 30% of the time, broadly matching IMGT annotations. Because some donors lacked HLA typing at each locus, the association tests relied only on the typed subset. The study gave a list of about 150 TCR beta chains associated with cytomegalovirus. A further reported finding was that TCR beta sequences accurately predicted the HLA-A and HLA-B alleles for most subjects in the first cohort. A later genetic analysis associated a missense DCLRE1C variant with V-gene and J-gene trimming of TCR beta chains, and an independent cohort replicated the association. While some public TCRs were present in many individuals, most TCR sequences turned up only very rarely across donors. Assigning TCR associations to individual alleles was difficult when HLA alleles, especially DR and DQ, strongly co-occurred. Because the 87-base-pair reads could not distinguish some IMGT-functional V segments, including TRBV6-2 and TRBV6-3, those segments were excluded.

The CDR3 sequence holds 15 residues, the cysteine and phenylalanine included. Of the read, only the CDR3 DNA is kept; its 45 bases are in frame from base 1. V gives up 3 bases and J gives up 3 bases, and the segment between their germline ends measures 14 bases. As regards this clone: There is no known antigen for this receptor. Qualities for individual bases were not recorded, and no much larger clone is one base off.

Library preparation used the immunoSEQ multiplex PCR assay. A mixture of 60 forward primers for TCR Vbeta segments and 13 reverse primers for TCR Jbeta segments was used in the multiplex PCR. The CDR3 region of rearranged TCR beta genes was amplified from genomic DNA by a multiplex PCR assay. On the Illumina HiSeq System, the amplified TCR beta libraries were sequenced as 87-base-pair reads. The study's processing was this. A later analysis counted about 80 million unique TCR beta chains across the 650 to 800 repertoires, and 10 million to 11 million of these chains were shared by at least two donors. To remove PCR and sequencing errors, raw reads were error-corrected and collapsed into unique sequences using a nearest-neighbor algorithm that merged closely related sequences. CDR3 sequences were aligned to IMGT reference sequences to assign V, D and J gene segments. For a sequence to be retained, a match of at least six nucleotides was required to both a V gene segment and a J gene segment. Rearrangements were called productive when the CDR3 lacked stop codons and stayed in frame with V and J; all others were non-productive. CDR3 was defined by IMGT convention, running from the second conserved V-encoded cysteine to the conserved J-encoded phenylalanine. The earlier analysis of a few hundred of the donors excluded sequences that lacked an unambiguous match to a single V gene segment. An earlier analysis of 550 to 650 of the donors classified V segments as functional when productive rearrangements were above 56.7% and as segregating when the standard deviation between donors was above 5%. A statistical classification framework was built to diagnose cytomegalovirus status from the catalog of TCR beta chain sequences. In a later analysis, V and J genes were assigned by comparing TCR nucleotide sequences against IMGT/GENE-DB human TR gene sequences. The TCRdist pipeline was used in a later analysis to assign CDR3 sequences and most-parsimonious VDJ recombination scenarios. In a later analysis, every TCR beta chain was defined by the combination of its CDR3 amino acid sequence and its V-gene family, and reads without a unique V-gene family were dropped. To address suspected cross-contamination and a sequencing artifact, a later analysis removed several hundred highly shared, low-generation-probability nucleotide sequences. A later analysis calculated a clonal expansion index for each public chain from normalized within-repertoire ranks of inferred template counts. In a later analysis, generation probabilities were computed with a VDJ recombination model fitted to out-of-frame rearrangements, and the resulting probabilities were checked against IGoR. In a later analysis, hypergeometric tests were used to score TCR-TCR, TCR-HLA and TCR-CMV co-occurrence, with a repertoire-size bias correction applied to TCR pairs. In a later analysis, false discovery rates were estimated by permuting HLA or CMV assignments 20 times. In a later analysis, co-occurring TCRs were grouped using DBSCAN, and TCRdist sequence similarity was added for clustering within HLA-allele-positive subsets. Repertoires with fewer than 30,000 or more than 120,000 public chains were left out of co-occurrence clustering, as were about five repertoires with anomalous nucleotide sharing. TCRdb holds this immuneACCESS table with in-frame rearrangements only. Some clones are missing; in checked studies, unresolved V genes explain under half, and the rest has no known cause. Clonal size and the V and J genes are those of that table, whereas D and trimming came from the DNA. The sample table records 150,000 or so clones; around 78% of these occur just once. Approximately 1.6% of the sample comes from the top ten.

The cohort consisted of hundreds of healthy bone marrow donors. At the time of sampling, all cohort members were nominally healthy, though unrecorded immune exposures were likely present. The donor tested CMV seronegative and was one of the 352 seronegative cohort members. A peripheral blood sample was collected from each donor, and TCR beta sequencing was performed on peripheral blood mononuclear cells. Genomic DNA was extracted from the blood cell samples with the Qiagen DNeasy Blood Extraction Kit. The sequence was obtained from a woman under 30 in good health and CMV-seronegative. The sequenced material came from PBMCs. The rearranged chain carries TRBV23-1 and TRBJ2-5; a weak D assignment points to TRBD1 (5 bases agree). TRBV23-1 is an ORF; its function is uncertain. The sequence in DNA is TGCGCCAGCAGTCACCGAGGATCAGGGAAAGAGACCCAGTACTTC. It specifies CASSHRGSGKETQYF.